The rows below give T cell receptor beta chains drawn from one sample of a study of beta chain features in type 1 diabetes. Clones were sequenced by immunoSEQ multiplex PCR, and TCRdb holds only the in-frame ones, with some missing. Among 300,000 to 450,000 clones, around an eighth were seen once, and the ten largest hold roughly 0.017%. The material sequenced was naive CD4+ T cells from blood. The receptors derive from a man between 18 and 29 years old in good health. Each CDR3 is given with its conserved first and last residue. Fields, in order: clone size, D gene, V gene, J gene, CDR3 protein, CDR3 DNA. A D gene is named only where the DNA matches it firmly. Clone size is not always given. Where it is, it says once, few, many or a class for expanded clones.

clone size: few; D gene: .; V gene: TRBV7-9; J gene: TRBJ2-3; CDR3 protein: CASSPPTGTQYF; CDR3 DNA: TGTGCCAGCAGCCCACCAACGGGTACGCAGTATTTT
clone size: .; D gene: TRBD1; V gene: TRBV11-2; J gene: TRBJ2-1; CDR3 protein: CASSRTGLPNNEQFF; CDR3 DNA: TGTGCCAGCAGCCGGACAGGGCTCCCCAACAATGAGCAGTTCTTC
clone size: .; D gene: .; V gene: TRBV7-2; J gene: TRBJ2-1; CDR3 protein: CATQFAPSTYNEQFF; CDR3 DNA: TGTGCCACCCAATTTGCCCCCTCTACGTACAATGAGCAGTTCTTC
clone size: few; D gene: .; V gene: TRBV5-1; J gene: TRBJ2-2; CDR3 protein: CASSFESDTGELFF; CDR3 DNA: TGCGCCAGCAGCTTCGAGAGCGACACCGGGGAGCTGTTTTTT
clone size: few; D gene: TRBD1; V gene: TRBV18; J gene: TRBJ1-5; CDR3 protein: CASSPGQGHNQPQHF; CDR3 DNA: TGTGCCAGCTCACCCGGACAGGGGCATAATCAGCCCCAGCATTTT
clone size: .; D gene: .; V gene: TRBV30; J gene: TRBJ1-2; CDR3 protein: CAWAEASTYGYTF; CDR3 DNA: TGTGCCTGGGCCGAGGCTTCAACCTATGGCTACACCTTC
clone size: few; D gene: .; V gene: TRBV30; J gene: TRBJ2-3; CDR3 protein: CAWSGGFDTQYF; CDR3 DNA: TGTGCCTGGAGTGGAGGGTTCGATACGCAGTATTTT
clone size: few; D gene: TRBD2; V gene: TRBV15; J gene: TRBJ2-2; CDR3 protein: CATSRDWASGTSGELFF; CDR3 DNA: TGTGCCACCAGCAGAGATTGGGCTAGCGGGACGAGCGGGGAGCTGTTTTTT
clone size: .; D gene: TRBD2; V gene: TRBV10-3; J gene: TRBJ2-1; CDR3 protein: CAISETSGHYNEQFF; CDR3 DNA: TGTGCCATCAGTGAGACTAGCGGCCACTACAATGAGCAGTTCTTC
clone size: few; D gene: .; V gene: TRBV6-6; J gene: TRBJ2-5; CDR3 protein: CASSYGARSETQYF; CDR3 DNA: TGTGCCAGCAGTTACGGGGCCAGGTCAGAGACCCAGTACTTC
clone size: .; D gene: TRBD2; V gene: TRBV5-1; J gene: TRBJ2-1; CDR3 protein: CATRETAGVIDEQFF; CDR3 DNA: TGCGCCACCCGTGAAACAGCGGGAGTCATCGATGAGCAGTTCTTC
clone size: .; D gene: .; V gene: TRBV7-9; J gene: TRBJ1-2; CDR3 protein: CASRAPWRAENGYTF; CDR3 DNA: TGTGCCAGCAGAGCGCCGTGGAGGGCAGAAAATGGCTACACCTTC
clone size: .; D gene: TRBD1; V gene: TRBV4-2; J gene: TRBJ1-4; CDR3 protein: CASSQGQGREKLFF; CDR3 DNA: TGTGCCAGCAGCCAGGGACAGGGACGAGAAAAACTGTTTTTT
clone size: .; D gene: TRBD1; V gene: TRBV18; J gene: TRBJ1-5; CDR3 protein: CASSQWGQGHFGQPQHF; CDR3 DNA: TGTGCCAGCTCACAATGGGGACAGGGACATTTCGGGCAGCCCCAGCATTTT
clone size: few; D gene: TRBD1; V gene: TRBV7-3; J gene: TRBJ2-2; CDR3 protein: CASSPGWGQGSTGELFF; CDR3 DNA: TGTGCCAGCAGCCCCGGTTGGGGACAGGGAAGCACCGGGGAGCTGTTTTTT
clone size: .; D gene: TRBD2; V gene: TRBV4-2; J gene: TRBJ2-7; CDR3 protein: CASSQEGTSEGAYEQYF; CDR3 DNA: TGTGCCAGCAGCCAAGAAGGGACTAGCGAGGGGGCCTACGAGCAGTACTTC
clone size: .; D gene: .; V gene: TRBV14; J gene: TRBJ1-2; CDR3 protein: CASSQGNRVHGYTF; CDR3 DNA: TGTGCCAGCAGCCAAGGGAACAGGGTTCATGGCTACACCTTC
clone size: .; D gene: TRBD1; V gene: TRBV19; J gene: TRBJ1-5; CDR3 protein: CASTLGGTGGLQPQHF; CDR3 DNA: TGTGCCAGTACTTTAGGAGGGACAGGGGGTTTGCAGCCCCAGCATTTT
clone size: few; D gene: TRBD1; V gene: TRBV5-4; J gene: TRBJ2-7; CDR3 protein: CASSSRDRGRYEQYF; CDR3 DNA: TGTGCCAGCAGCAGCCGGGACAGGGGGAGGTACGAGCAGTACTTC
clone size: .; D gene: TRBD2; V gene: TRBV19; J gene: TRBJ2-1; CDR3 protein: CASSKDPTGTSGRNEQFF; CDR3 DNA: TGTGCCAGTAGTAAAGATCCTACCGGGACTAGCGGGAGAAATGAGCAGTTCTTC
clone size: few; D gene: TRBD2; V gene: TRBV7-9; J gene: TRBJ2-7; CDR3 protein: CASSLRGGAYEQYF; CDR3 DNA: TGTGCCAGCAGCTTACGCGGGGGGGCCTACGAGCAGTACTTC
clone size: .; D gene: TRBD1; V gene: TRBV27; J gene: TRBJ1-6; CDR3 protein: CASSLSHRGGTYNSPLHF; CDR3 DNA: TGTGCCAGCAGTTTATCTCACAGGGGGGGGACCTATAATTCACCCCTCCACTTT
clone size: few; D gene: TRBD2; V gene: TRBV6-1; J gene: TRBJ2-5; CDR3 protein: CASGALAGFPETQYF; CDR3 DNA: TGTGCCAGTGGAGCACTAGCGGGGTTCCCAGAGACCCAGTACTTC
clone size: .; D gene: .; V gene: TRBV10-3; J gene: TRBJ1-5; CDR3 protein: CAISETDQPQHF; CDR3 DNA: TGTGCCATCAGTGAGACGGATCAGCCCCAGCATTTT
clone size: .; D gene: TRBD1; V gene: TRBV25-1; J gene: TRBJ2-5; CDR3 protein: CASSGTGGKETQYF; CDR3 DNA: TGTGCCAGCAGTGGTACAGGGGGTAAAGAGACCCAGTACTTC
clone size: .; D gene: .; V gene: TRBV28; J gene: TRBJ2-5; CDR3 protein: CATVGRLLTQETQYF; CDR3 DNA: TGTGCCACCGTCGGCCGATTACTAACACAAGAGACCCAGTACTTC
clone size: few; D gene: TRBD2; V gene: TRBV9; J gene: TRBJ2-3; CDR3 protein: CASSGGTSGDTQYF; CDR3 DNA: TGTGCCAGCAGCGGGGGGACTAGCGGCGATACGCAGTATTTT
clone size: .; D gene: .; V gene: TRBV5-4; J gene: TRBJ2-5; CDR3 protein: CASSRSGEETQYF; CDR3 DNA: TGTGCCAGCAGCCGTAGCGGAGAAGAGACCCAGTACTTC
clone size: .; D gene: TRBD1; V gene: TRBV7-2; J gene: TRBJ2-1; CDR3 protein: CASSRDRVNEQFF; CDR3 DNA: TGTGCCAGCAGCCGAGACAGGGTCAATGAGCAGTTCTTC
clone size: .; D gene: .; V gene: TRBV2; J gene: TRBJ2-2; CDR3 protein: CASTRGRPNTGELFF; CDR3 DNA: TGTGCCAGCACCCGTGGGAGACCGAACACCGGGGAGCTGTTTTTT
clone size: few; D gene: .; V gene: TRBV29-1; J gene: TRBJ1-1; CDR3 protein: CSVVGDRLNTEAFF; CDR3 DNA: TGCAGCGTTGTCGGTGACAGGCTAAACACTGAAGCTTTCTTT
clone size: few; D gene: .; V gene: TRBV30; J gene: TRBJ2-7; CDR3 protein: CAWGVGEQYF; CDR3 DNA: TGTGCCTGGGGAGTGGGCGAGCAGTACTTC
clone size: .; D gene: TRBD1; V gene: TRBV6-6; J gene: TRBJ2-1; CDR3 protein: CASSEDRTYNEQFF; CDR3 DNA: TGTGCCAGCAGTGAGGACAGGACGTACAATGAGCAGTTCTTC
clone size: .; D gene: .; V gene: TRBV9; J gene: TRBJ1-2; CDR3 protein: CASSVGRQLNYGYTF; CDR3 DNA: TGTGCCAGCAGCGTAGGACGACAGCTTAACTATGGCTACACCTTC
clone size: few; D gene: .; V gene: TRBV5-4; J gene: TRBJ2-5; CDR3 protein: CASSFDAGAKTQYF; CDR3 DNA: TGTGCCAGCAGCTTTGACGCAGGGGCGAAGACCCAGTACTTC
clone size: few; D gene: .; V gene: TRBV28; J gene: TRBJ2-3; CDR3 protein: CASSLTVQATQYF; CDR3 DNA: TGTGCCAGCAGTTTGACAGTTCAGGCGACGCAGTATTTT
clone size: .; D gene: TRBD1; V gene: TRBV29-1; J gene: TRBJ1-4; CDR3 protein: CSASLGQGEKLFF; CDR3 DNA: TGCAGCGCCTCCTTGGGACAGGGCGAAAAACTGTTTTTT
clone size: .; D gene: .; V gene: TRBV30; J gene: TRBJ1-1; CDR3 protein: CAWSVRDTEAFF; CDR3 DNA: TGTGCCTGGAGTGTACGGGATACTGAAGCTTTCTTT
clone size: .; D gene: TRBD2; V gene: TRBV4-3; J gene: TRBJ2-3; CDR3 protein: CASSQDRAGSTDTQYF; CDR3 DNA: TGCGCCAGCAGCCAAGATAGAGCGGGAAGCACAGATACGCAGTATTTT
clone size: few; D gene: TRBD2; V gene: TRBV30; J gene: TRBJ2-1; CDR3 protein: CACVIAGGSYNEQFF; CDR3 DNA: TGTGCCTGCGTCATAGCGGGGGGCTCCTACAATGAGCAGTTCTTC
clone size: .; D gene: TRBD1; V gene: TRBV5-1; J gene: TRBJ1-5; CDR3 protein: CASSLDRGNQPQHF; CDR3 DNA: TGCGCCAGCAGCTTAGACAGGGGCAATCAGCCCCAGCATTTT
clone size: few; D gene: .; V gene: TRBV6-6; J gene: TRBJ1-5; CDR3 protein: CASSWDIGGDQPQHF; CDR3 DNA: TGTGCCAGCAGTTGGGACATAGGGGGGGATCAGCCCCAGCATTTT
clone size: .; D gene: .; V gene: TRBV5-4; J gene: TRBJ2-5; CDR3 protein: CASSLARSNQETQYF; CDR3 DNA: TGTGCCAGCAGCTTGGCTAGATCGAATCAAGAGACCCAGTACTTC
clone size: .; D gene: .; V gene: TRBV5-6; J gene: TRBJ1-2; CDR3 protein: CASSWGVVMLDYGYTF; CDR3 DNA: TGTGCCAGCAGCTGGGGGGTCGTGATGTTGGACTATGGCTACACCTTC
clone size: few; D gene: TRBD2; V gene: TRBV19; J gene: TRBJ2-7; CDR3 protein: CASRGLAGSDEQYF; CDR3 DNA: TGTGCCAGTAGGGGACTAGCGGGAAGCGACGAGCAGTACTTC
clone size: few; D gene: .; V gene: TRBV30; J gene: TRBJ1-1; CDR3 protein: CAWREAGNTEAFF; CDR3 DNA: TGTGCCTGGAGAGAAGCAGGGAACACTGAAGCTTTCTTT
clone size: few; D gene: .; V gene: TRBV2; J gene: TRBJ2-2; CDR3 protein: CASSESGLNTGELFF; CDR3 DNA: TGTGCCAGCAGTGAATCGGGACTCAACACCGGGGAGCTGTTTTTT
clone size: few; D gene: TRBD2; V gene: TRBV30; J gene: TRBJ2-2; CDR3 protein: CARKTSGNTGELFF; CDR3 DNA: TGTGCCCGTAAGACTAGCGGGAACACCGGGGAGCTGTTTTTT
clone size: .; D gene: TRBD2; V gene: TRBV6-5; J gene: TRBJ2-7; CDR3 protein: CASSYDGRAYEQYF; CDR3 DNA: TGTGCCAGCAGTTACGACGGGAGGGCCTACGAGCAGTACTTC
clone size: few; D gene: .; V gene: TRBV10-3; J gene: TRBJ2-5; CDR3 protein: CAISPKPGETQYF; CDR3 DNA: TGTGCCATCAGTCCTAAGCCGGGGGAGACCCAGTACTTC
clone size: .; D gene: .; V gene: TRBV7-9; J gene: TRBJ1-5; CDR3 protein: CASSPVEGSNQPQHF; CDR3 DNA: TGTGCCAGCAGCCCCGTAGAGGGTAGCAATCAGCCCCAGCATTTT
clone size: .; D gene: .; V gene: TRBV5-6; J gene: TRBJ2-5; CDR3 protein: CASSLVRLLDRIGGETQYF; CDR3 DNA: TGTGCCAGCAGCTTGGTGCGCCTATTGGACAGAATCGGCGGTGAGACCCAGTACTTC
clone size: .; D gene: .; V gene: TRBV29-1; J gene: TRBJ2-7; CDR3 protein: CSAGTSYEQYF; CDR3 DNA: TGCAGCGCGGGGACATCCTACGAGCAGTACTTC
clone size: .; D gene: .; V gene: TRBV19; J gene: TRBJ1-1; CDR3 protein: CASSIERGYTEAFF; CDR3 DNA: TGTGCCAGTAGTATAGAAAGAGGGTACACTGAAGCTTTCTTT
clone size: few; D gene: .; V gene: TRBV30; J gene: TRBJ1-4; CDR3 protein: CASGGLQEKLFF; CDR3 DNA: TGTGCCTCCGGGGGGCTTCAGGAAAAACTGTTTTTT
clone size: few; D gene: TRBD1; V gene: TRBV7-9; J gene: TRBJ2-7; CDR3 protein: CASSPRDRGYEQYF; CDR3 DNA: TGTGCCAGCAGCCCCCGGGACAGGGGGTACGAGCAGTACTTC
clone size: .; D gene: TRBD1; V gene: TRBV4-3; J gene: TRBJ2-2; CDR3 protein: CASSQERQGSKSSNTGELFF; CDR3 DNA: TGCGCCAGCAGCCAAGAGAGACAGGGGTCAAAATCCTCGAACACCGGGGAGCTGTTTTTT
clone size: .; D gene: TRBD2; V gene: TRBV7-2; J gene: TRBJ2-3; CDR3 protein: CASSFTSGGGTDTQYF; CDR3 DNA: TGTGCCAGCAGCTTTACTAGCGGGGGTGGCACAGATACGCAGTATTTT
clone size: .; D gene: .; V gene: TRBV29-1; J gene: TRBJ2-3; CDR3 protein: CSVATRGTDTQYF; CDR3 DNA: TGCAGCGTTGCTACCAGGGGCACAGATACGCAGTATTTT